This T cell receptor beta chain originates from a study of breast tumors, draining lymph nodes, adjacent tissues. MiXCR was run by TCRdb on the multiplex PCR reads, yielding one entry per CDR3 protein. The sample has 200,000 to 250,000 distinct CDR3 sequences, under 40% seen once. The CDR3 has 18 amino acids. The germline V and J ends were trimmed by 1 base and 0 bases, with 16 bases remaining between them. Germline V gene sequence: CDR1 SGHTA, CDR2 FQGTGA. Samples came from axillary lymph nodes draining the breast cancer. As regards this clonotype: Its cognate antigen is unknown.

General study points: Most tumor T cells seemingly derive from lymph node, then expand in tumor. Tumor and nontumor repertoires were significantly more similar in luminal-like than in basal-like breast cancer.

The receptor was derived from a female donor with breast cancer. Some clones in this sample may be carry-over from other donors' samples. The chain combines TRBV7-3 with TRBJ2-4, with D possibly matching TRBD1 (6 bases). Sequencing was performed on axillary lymph node tissue. CDR3 sequence: CASSLNGPGQGAKNIQYF. The DNA of the CDR3 is TGTGCCAGCAGCTTAAATGGACCGGGACAAGGAGCCAAAAACATTCAGTACTTC.